A selection of T cell receptor beta chains follows, all from one sample in a study of blood T cell repertoires in COVID-19. Profiling relied on immunoSEQ multiplex PCR, and the TCRdb table lists in-frame clones only, not all of them. The data show around 70,000 clones, around three quarters seen once. What was sequenced was peripheral blood. Every receptor here comes from a human donor in a cohort sampled during active COVID-19. Each CDR3 is given with its conserved first and last residue. Each record gives: CDR3 DNA, CDR3 protein, clone size, V gene, D gene, J gene. The D gene is left open where the match is weak. Clone size is stated in some rows and not others, as once, few, many or a class when expanded.

CDR3nt: TGTGCCAGCAGGCCTCACAGGGGTACGGAGACCCAGTACTTC
CDR3aa: CASRPHRGTETQYF
abundance: NA
v_gene: TRBV2
d_gene: TRBD1
j_gene: TRBJ2-5

CDR3nt: TGTGCCAGCAGCGTAGGGCGAGCGGGATACAATGAGCAGTTCTTC
CDR3aa: CASSVGRAGYNEQFF
abundance: NA
v_gene: TRBV9
d_gene: TRBD2
j_gene: TRBJ2-1

CDR3nt: TGTGCCACCAGTGATTTGGGACAGGGGGTGTGGTACGAGCAGTACTTC
CDR3aa: CATSDLGQGVWYEQYF
abundance: NA
v_gene: TRBV24-1
d_gene: TRBD1
j_gene: TRBJ2-7

CDR3nt: TGTGCCATCAGGCCGGGACAGGGGTCAGATACGCAGTATTTT
CDR3aa: CAIRPGQGSDTQYF
abundance: NA
v_gene: TRBV10-3
d_gene: TRBD1
j_gene: TRBJ2-3

CDR3nt: TGTGCCAGCGACCGGACTAGCGGCGGAGACAATGAGCAGTTCTTC
CDR3aa: CASDRTSGGDNEQFF
abundance: NA
v_gene: TRBV6-5
d_gene: TRBD2
j_gene: TRBJ2-1

CDR3nt: TGTGCCTGGAGAGCGGACAGATTTGAAGCTTTCTTT
CDR3aa: CAWRADRFEAFF
abundance: few
v_gene: TRBV30
d_gene: NA
j_gene: TRBJ1-1

CDR3nt: TGTGCCAGCAACTTAGTGGGGGGATATGGCTACACCTTC
CDR3aa: CASNLVGGYGYTF
abundance: NA
v_gene: TRBV12-3/TRBV12-4
d_gene: NA
j_gene: TRBJ1-2

CDR3nt: TGTGCCAGCAGCTTAAGGCGGGGAGTCTACGAGCAGTACTTC
CDR3aa: CASSLRRGVYEQYF
abundance: NA
v_gene: TRBV7-6
d_gene: NA
j_gene: TRBJ2-7

CDR3nt: TGTGCCACCAGCAGAGATGGAGGGTCCTCTGGAAACACCATATATTTT
CDR3aa: CATSRDGGSSGNTIYF
abundance: NA
v_gene: TRBV15
d_gene: NA
j_gene: TRBJ1-3

CDR3nt: TGTGCCAGCAGTTTATGGGCTAGCGGGAGGGACGAGCAGTACTTC
CDR3aa: CASSLWASGRDEQYF
abundance: NA
v_gene: TRBV28
d_gene: TRBD2
j_gene: TRBJ2-7

CDR3nt: TGTGCCACCAGTGATTGGGGGGGCAGGCACACTGAAGCTTTCTTT
CDR3aa: CATSDWGGRHTEAFF
abundance: few
v_gene: TRBV24-1
d_gene: NA
j_gene: TRBJ1-1

CDR3nt: TGTGCCAGCAGCCAAGGCCTGGACAATCCCTACGAGCAGTACTTC
CDR3aa: CASSQGLDNPYEQYF
abundance: NA
v_gene: TRBV3-1/TRBV3-2
d_gene: NA
j_gene: TRBJ2-7

CDR3nt: TGTGCCAGCAGTTTAGCCACAGGATCAGTTCAGTACTTC
CDR3aa: CASSLATGSVQYF
abundance: NA
v_gene: TRBV12-3/TRBV12-4
d_gene: NA
j_gene: TRBJ2-7

CDR3nt: TGTGCCAGCAGTTACGCGGTGAGCTCCTACAATGAGCAGTTCTTC
CDR3aa: CASSYAVSSYNEQFF
abundance: NA
v_gene: TRBV6-6
d_gene: NA
j_gene: TRBJ2-1

CDR3nt: TGTGCCAGTAGTATCCAGCGGGACTCCTACGAGCAGTACTTC
CDR3aa: CASSIQRDSYEQYF
abundance: NA
v_gene: TRBV19
d_gene: TRBD2
j_gene: TRBJ2-7

CDR3nt: TGTGCCAGCAGTAGGCTAGCGGGGGAGGGCACAGATACGCAGTATTTT
CDR3aa: CASSRLAGEGTDTQYF
abundance: NA
v_gene: TRBV5-4
d_gene: TRBD2
j_gene: TRBJ2-3

CDR3nt: TGTGCCAGCAGCAAACGGACAGGGGAGGTTGAGCAGTTCTTC
CDR3aa: CASSKRTGEVEQFF
abundance: NA
v_gene: TRBV7-2
d_gene: TRBD1
j_gene: TRBJ2-1

CDR3nt: TGTGCCAGCAGAGAAGAAGGAGCGGGAGGGAGCTACGAGCAGTACTTC
CDR3aa: CASREEGAGGSYEQYF
abundance: NA
v_gene: TRBV28
d_gene: TRBD2
j_gene: TRBJ2-7

CDR3nt: TGTGCCAGCAGCTTATGGGGCCAGGGTGAAGCTTTCTTT
CDR3aa: CASSLWGQGEAFF
abundance: NA
v_gene: TRBV7-2
d_gene: NA
j_gene: TRBJ1-1

CDR3nt: TGTGCCAGCAAGTGGACTGCGAATAATTCACCCCTCCACTTT
CDR3aa: CASKWTANNSPLHF
abundance: NA
v_gene: TRBV6-5
d_gene: NA
j_gene: TRBJ1-6

CDR3nt: TGCAGCGTATTAGGACTAGCGGGGCTATACGAGCAGTACTTC
CDR3aa: CSVLGLAGLYEQYF
abundance: NA
v_gene: TRBV29-1
d_gene: TRBD2
j_gene: TRBJ2-7

CDR3nt: TGTGCCAGCAGGGGGGGACTAGCGGGCGGGGCCGAGGGGTGGATGCAGTACTTC
CDR3aa: CASRGGLAGGAEGWMQYF
abundance: NA
v_gene: TRBV7-2
d_gene: TRBD2
j_gene: TRBJ2-7

CDR3nt: TGTGCCAGCAGCTTGGGTGGAGACTCCTACGAGCAGTACTTC
CDR3aa: CASSLGGDSYEQYF
abundance: NA
v_gene: TRBV5-6
d_gene: NA
j_gene: TRBJ2-7

CDR3nt: TGTGCCAGCAGTCGGTTGGTGCTCGCAACTAATGAAAAACTGTTTTTT
CDR3aa: CASSRLVLATNEKLFF
abundance: NA
v_gene: TRBV5-5
d_gene: NA
j_gene: TRBJ1-4

CDR3nt: TGTGCCAGCAGTACACAGGGCCGGGGTGGAAACACCATATATTTT
CDR3aa: CASSTQGRGGNTIYF
abundance: NA
v_gene: TRBV28
d_gene: NA
j_gene: TRBJ1-3

CDR3nt: TGTGCCACCAGTGCGGGAGGGGAGACCCAGTACTTC
CDR3aa: CATSAGGETQYF
abundance: NA
v_gene: TRBV24-1
d_gene: TRBD2
j_gene: TRBJ2-5

CDR3nt: TGTGCCAGCAGCTTGGGGGCAGGATCGAACACCGGGGAGCTGTTTTTT
CDR3aa: CASSLGAGSNTGELFF
abundance: few
v_gene: TRBV5-4
d_gene: NA
j_gene: TRBJ2-2

CDR3nt: TGTGCCAGCAGGCCACCAGGGGGCGGTATTGAAAAACTGTTTTTT
CDR3aa: CASRPPGGGIEKLFF
abundance: NA
v_gene: TRBV6-5
d_gene: TRBD1
j_gene: TRBJ1-4

CDR3nt: TGCAGCGTTGTGCCGGGGACAGGCACCTATGGCTACACCTTC
CDR3aa: CSVVPGTGTYGYTF
abundance: NA
v_gene: TRBV29-1
d_gene: TRBD1
j_gene: TRBJ1-2

CDR3nt: TGTGCCATCAGTGAGGGACTAGCGGGAGGGCCCCACGAGCAGTACTTC
CDR3aa: CAISEGLAGGPHEQYF
abundance: NA
v_gene: TRBV10-3
d_gene: TRBD2
j_gene: TRBJ2-7

CDR3nt: TGTGCCATCAGTGATCCCGGGACTAGCGGGAGGGCTACAGATACGCAGTATTTT
CDR3aa: CAISDPGTSGRATDTQYF
abundance: once
v_gene: TRBV10-3
d_gene: TRBD2
j_gene: TRBJ2-3

CDR3nt: TGTGCCAGCAGCGACAGGGCGATCTATGGCTACACCTTC
CDR3aa: CASSDRAIYGYTF
abundance: NA
v_gene: TRBV2
d_gene: TRBD1
j_gene: TRBJ1-2

CDR3nt: TGTGCCAGCAGTTCGCCGGGACTTGGCTACGAGCAGTACTTC
CDR3aa: CASSSPGLGYEQYF
abundance: NA
v_gene: TRBV27
d_gene: NA
j_gene: TRBJ2-7

CDR3nt: TGTGCCAGCAGCTTACAGGGGACTTACTCTGGAAACACCATATATTTT
CDR3aa: CASSLQGTYSGNTIYF
abundance: NA
v_gene: TRBV5-8
d_gene: TRBD1
j_gene: TRBJ1-3

CDR3nt: TGTGCCAGCAGTGCCCGAGCGGGAGTAGCCTACAATGAGCAGTTCTTC
CDR3aa: CASSARAGVAYNEQFF
abundance: NA
v_gene: TRBV6-1
d_gene: TRBD2
j_gene: TRBJ2-1

CDR3nt: TGTGCCAGCAGCTTTAGGGGGAATGAGCAGTTCTTC
CDR3aa: CASSFRGNEQFF
abundance: NA
v_gene: TRBV11-3
d_gene: NA
j_gene: TRBJ2-1

CDR3nt: TGCGCCAGTAGCAGGGCAGCGGGAGGGCCGTACACCGGGGAGCTGTTTTTT
CDR3aa: CASSRAAGGPYTGELFF
abundance: NA
v_gene: TRBV5-1
d_gene: TRBD2
j_gene: TRBJ2-2

CDR3nt: TGTGCCAGCAGCTTACTAGCGGGACCCACGGACGAGCAGTACTTC
CDR3aa: CASSLLAGPTDEQYF
abundance: few
v_gene: TRBV7-2
d_gene: TRBD2
j_gene: TRBJ2-7

CDR3nt: TGTGCCAGCAGTTTGGCACTAGCGGGAGGGCCGGCCCAAGAGACCCAGTACTTC
CDR3aa: CASSLALAGGPAQETQYF
abundance: NA
v_gene: TRBV28
d_gene: TRBD2
j_gene: TRBJ2-5

CDR3nt: TGTGCCACCGGACAGGGCGACACTGAAGCTTTCTTT
CDR3aa: CATGQGDTEAFF
abundance: NA
v_gene: TRBV10-3
d_gene: TRBD1
j_gene: TRBJ1-1

CDR3nt: TGTGCCAGCAGCCTTTGGACTTCGAACACCGGGGAGCTGTTTTTT
CDR3aa: CASSLWTSNTGELFF
abundance: NA
v_gene: TRBV3-1/TRBV3-2
d_gene: NA
j_gene: TRBJ2-2

CDR3nt: TGTGCCATCAGTTTAGGGACTAGCGGGGTCTACGAGCAGTACTTC
CDR3aa: CAISLGTSGVYEQYF
abundance: NA
v_gene: TRBV10-3
d_gene: TRBD2
j_gene: TRBJ2-7

CDR3nt: TGTGCCAGCAGCGCCACAGGTATCGGCGAAAAACTGTTTTTT
CDR3aa: CASSATGIGEKLFF
abundance: few
v_gene: TRBV7-8
d_gene: NA
j_gene: TRBJ1-4

CDR3nt: TGTGCCAGTACTCCTAGGGGGAGGGGTCAGCCCCAGCATTTT
CDR3aa: CASTPRGRGQPQHF
abundance: NA
v_gene: TRBV19
d_gene: NA
j_gene: TRBJ1-5

CDR3nt: TGCGCCAGCAGTTTTGAGTCTTCCTCCTACAATGAGCAGTTCTTC
CDR3aa: CASSFESSSYNEQFF
abundance: NA
v_gene: TRBV5-1
d_gene: NA
j_gene: TRBJ2-1

CDR3nt: TGTGCCAGCAGCTCCGTCGGACAGAAAATGAACACTGAAGCTTTCTTT
CDR3aa: CASSSVGQKMNTEAFF
abundance: NA
v_gene: TRBV5-6
d_gene: NA
j_gene: TRBJ1-1

CDR3nt: TGTGCCAGCTCACCACAGAGCTCCTACGAGCAGTACTTC
CDR3aa: CASSPQSSYEQYF
abundance: NA
v_gene: TRBV18
d_gene: NA
j_gene: TRBJ2-7

CDR3nt: TGTGCCAGTAGTATCCTCGGGTCCAACACCGGGGAGCTGTTTTTT
CDR3aa: CASSILGSNTGELFF
abundance: NA
v_gene: TRBV19
d_gene: NA
j_gene: TRBJ2-2

CDR3nt: TGTGCCAGCAGCTTTCGAAGTAGCGGGAGATCCGATGATAAGTACTTC
CDR3aa: CASSFRSSGRSDDKYF
abundance: once
v_gene: TRBV7-2
d_gene: TRBD2
j_gene: TRBJ2-4

CDR3nt: TGCGCCAGCAGCCAAGCGACGGGACAGGTTCCCTACGAGCAGTACTTC
CDR3aa: CASSQATGQVPYEQYF
abundance: NA
v_gene: TRBV4-3
d_gene: TRBD1
j_gene: TRBJ2-7

CDR3nt: TGTGCCAGTAGTGCAAATGCGGCCCTTAACACTGAAGCTTTCTTT
CDR3aa: CASSANAALNTEAFF
abundance: NA
v_gene: TRBV19
d_gene: NA
j_gene: TRBJ1-1

CDR3nt: TGTGCCAGCAGCTTAGCGAGGGGACAGTACCCCTACGAGCAGTACTTC
CDR3aa: CASSLARGQYPYEQYF
abundance: NA
v_gene: TRBV7-8
d_gene: TRBD1
j_gene: TRBJ2-7

CDR3nt: TGTGCCAGCTCTTCGGATAGCGGACTTCGCACAGATACGCAGTATTTT
CDR3aa: CASSSDSGLRTDTQYF
abundance: once
v_gene: TRBV18
d_gene: NA
j_gene: TRBJ2-3

CDR3nt: TGTGCCAGGGACATTGCAACTAATGAAAAACTGTTTTTT
CDR3aa: CARDIATNEKLFF
abundance: once
v_gene: TRBV6-4
d_gene: NA
j_gene: TRBJ1-4